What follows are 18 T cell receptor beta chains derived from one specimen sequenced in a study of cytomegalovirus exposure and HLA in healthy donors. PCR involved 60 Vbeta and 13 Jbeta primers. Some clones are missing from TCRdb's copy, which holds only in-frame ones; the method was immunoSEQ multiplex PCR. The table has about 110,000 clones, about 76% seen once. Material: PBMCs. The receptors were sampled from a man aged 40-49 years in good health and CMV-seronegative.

The CDR3 DNA reads as TGTGCCAGCACCCGGGTGAGCGAAGGGACCCAGTACTTC. Encoded protein: CASTRVSEGTQYF. This chain uses TRBV9 with TRBJ2-5; no definite D call. V lost 6 bases and J 7 bases, leaving 16 bases between the germline ends. This CDR3 spans 13 amino acids. Germline V gene data show CDR1 as SGDLS and CDR2 as YYNGEE.

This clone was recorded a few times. CDR3: CASSVGTGAGNTIYF. As DNA, the CDR3 is TGTGCCAGCAGCGTCGGCACAGGGGCCGGAAACACCATATATTTT. The genes are TRBV9 and TRBJ1-3, with 7 bases that match TRBD1. Germline V gene lookup returns CDR1 SGDLS and CDR2 YYNGEE. V dropped 2 bases and J dropped 4; count of bases not matched to a gene: 6. This CDR3 has 15 amino acids.

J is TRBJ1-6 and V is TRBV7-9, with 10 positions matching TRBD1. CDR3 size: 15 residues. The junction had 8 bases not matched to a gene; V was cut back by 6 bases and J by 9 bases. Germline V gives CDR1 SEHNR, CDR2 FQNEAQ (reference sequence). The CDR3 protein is CASRTGTGVGSPLHF. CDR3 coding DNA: TGTGCCAGCAGAACCGGGACAGGGGTTGGTTCACCCCTCCACTTT.

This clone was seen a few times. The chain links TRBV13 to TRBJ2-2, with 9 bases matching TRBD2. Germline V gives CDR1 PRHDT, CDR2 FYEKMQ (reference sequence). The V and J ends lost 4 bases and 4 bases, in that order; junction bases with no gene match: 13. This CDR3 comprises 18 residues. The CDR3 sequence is CASSSPWGLALPTGELFF. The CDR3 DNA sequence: TGTGCCAGCAGCTCACCATGGGGACTAGCCCTCCCCACCGGGGAGCTGTTTTTT.

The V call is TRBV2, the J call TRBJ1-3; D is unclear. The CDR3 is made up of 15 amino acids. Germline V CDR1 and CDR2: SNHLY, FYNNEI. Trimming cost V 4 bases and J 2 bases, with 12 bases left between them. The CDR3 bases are TGTGCCAGCAGTGCTGACAACATCCCTGGAAACACCATATATTTT. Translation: CASSADNIPGNTIYF. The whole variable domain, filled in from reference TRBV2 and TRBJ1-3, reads EPEVTQTPSHQVTQMGQEVILRCVPISNHLYFYWYRQILGQKVEFLVSFYNNEISEKSEIFDDQFSVERPDGSNFTLKIRSTKLEDSAMYFCASSADNIPGNTIYFGEGSWLTVV.

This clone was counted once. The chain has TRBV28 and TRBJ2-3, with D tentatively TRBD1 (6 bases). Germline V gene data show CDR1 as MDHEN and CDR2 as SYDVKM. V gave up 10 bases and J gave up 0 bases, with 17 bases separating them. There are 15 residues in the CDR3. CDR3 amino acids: CAIVEGTTSTDTQYF. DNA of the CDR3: TGTGCCATCGTAGAAGGGACAACTAGCACAGATACGCAGTATTTT. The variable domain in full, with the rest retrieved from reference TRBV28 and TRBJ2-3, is DVKVTQSSRYLVKRTGEKVFLECVQDMDHENMFWYRQDPGLGLRLIYFSYDVKMKEKGDIPEGYSVSREKKERFSLILESASTNQTSMYLCAIVEGTTSTDTQYFGPGTRLTVL.

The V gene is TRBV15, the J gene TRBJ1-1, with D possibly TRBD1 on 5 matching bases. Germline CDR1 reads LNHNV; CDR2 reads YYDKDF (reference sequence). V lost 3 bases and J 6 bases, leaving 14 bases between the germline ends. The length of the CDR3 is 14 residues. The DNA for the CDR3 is TGTGCCACCAGCAGTGGGCACCCCAGGGCTGAAGCTTTCTTT. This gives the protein CATSSGHPRAEAFF.

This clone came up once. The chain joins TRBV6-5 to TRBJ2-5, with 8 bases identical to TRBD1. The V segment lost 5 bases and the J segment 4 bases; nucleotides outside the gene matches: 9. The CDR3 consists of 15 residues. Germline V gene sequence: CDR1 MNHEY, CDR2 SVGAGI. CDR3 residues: CASSTGQGGGETQYF. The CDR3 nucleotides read TGTGCCAGCAGTACCGGACAGGGTGGGGGAGAGACCCAGTACTTC.

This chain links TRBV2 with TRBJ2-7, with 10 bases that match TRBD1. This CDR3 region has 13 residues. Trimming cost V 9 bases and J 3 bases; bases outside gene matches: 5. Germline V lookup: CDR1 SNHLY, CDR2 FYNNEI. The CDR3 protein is CASTGTGDYEQYF. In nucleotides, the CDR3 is TGTGCCAGTACCGGGACAGGGGACTACGAGCAGTACTTC.

DNA of the CDR3: TGTGCCAGCAGCTTAGCTGTGGGAGGGGCGAGTTACGAGCAGTACTTC. The encoded protein is CASSLAVGGASYEQYF. This chain links TRBV7-2 with TRBJ2-7; 7 bases map to TRBD2. Germline CDR1 and CDR2: SGHTA and FQGNSA. The CDR3 totals 16 residues. V trimming: 0 bases; J trimming: 4 bases; junction bases outside the gene matches: 9.

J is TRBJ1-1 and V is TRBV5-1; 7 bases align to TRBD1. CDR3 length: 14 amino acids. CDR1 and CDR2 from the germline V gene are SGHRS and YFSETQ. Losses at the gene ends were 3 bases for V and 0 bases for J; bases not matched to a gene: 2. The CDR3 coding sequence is TGCGCCAGCAGCTCGACAGGGCTGAACACTGAAGCTTTCTTT. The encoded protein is CASSSTGLNTEAFF.

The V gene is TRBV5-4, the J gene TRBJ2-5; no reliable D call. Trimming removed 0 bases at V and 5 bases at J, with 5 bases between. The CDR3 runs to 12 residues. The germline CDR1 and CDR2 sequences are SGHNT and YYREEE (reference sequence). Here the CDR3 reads CASSLVSETQYF. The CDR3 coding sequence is TGTGCCAGCAGCTTGGTTAGTGAGACCCAGTACTTC.

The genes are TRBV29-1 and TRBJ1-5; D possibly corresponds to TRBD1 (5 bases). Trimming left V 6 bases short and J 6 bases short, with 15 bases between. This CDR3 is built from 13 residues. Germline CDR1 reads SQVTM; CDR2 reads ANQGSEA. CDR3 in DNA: TGCAGCGTCTCCAACGGGGGATCTCAGCCCCAGCATTTT. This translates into CSVSNGGSQPQHF. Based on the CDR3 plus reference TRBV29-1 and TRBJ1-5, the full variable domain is SAVISQKPSRDICQRGTSLTIQCQVDSQVTMMFWYRQQPGQSLTLIATANQGSEATYESGFVIDKFPISRPNLTFSTLTVSNMSPEDSSIYLCSVSNGGSQPQHFGDGTRLSIL.

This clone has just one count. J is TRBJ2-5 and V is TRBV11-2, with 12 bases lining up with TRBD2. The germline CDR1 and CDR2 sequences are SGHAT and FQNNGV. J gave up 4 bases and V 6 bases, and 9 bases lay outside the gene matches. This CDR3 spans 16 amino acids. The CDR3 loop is CASRDPSGGASETQYF. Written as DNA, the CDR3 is TGTGCCAGCAGAGACCCTAGCGGGGGGGCCTCAGAGACCCAGTACTTC.

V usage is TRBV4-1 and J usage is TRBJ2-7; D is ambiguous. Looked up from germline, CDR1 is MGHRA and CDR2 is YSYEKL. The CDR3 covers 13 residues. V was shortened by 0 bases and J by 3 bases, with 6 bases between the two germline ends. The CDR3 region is CASSQDRRYEQYF. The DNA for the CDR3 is TGCGCCAGCAGCCAAGACAGGCGCTACGAGCAGTACTTC.

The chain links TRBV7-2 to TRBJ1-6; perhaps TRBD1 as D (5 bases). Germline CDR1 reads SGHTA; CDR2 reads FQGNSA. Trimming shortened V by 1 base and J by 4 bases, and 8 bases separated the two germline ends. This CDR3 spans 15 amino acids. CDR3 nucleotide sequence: TGTGCCAGCAGCTTAGGGCCAGGGTATAATTCACCCCTCCACTTT. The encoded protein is CASSLGPGYNSPLHF.

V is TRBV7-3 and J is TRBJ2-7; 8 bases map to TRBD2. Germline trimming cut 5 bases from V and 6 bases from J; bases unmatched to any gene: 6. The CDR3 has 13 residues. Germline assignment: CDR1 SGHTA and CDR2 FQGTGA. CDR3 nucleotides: TGTGCCAGCAGCCCCCCGGGGGGGCTCGAGCAGTACTTC. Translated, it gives CASSPPGGLEQYF.

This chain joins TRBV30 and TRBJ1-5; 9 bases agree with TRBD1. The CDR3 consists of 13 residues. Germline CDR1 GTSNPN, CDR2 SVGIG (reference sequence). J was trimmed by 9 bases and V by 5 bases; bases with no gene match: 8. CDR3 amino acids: CAWAGQGIMPQHF. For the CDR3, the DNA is TGTGCCTGGGCCGGACAGGGGATTATGCCCCAGCATTTT.